This is a list of T cell receptor beta chains from one sample in a study of blood T cell repertoires in COVID-19. Only in-frame clones appear in the TCRdb table, and some are missing; sequencing was by immunoSEQ multiplex PCR. The data contain more than 100,000 clones, roughly 91% of them singletons. The source material was peripheral blood. These receptors all stem from a man over 45 with active or convalescent COVID-19. Both conserved end residues are part of each CDR3. The D gene is left open where the match is weak. Where a row states a size, it is once, few, many or the class of an expanded clone; other rows omit it.

>TRBV18|TRBJ2-5|NA|TRBD1
TGTGCCAGCTCACCCCTCGGACAGGGTTCTTGGACCCAGTACTTC
CASSPLGQGSWTQYF
>TRBV5-1|TRBJ1-6|NA|NA
TGCGCCAGCAGCACCGAGAGGGATTCACCCCTCCACTTT
CASSTERDSPLHF
>TRBV7-2|TRBJ1-2|NA|TRBD1
TGTGCCAGCAGCTTACTCGGGACAGACTATGGCTACACCTTC
CASSLLGTDYGYTF
>TRBV24-1|TRBJ2-3|NA|TRBD2
TGTGCCACCAGTGAGTCTAGCGGGAGGAATACGCAGTATTTT
CATSESSGRNTQYF
>TRBV19|TRBJ2-1|NA|TRBD1
TGTGCCAGTAAGCCAGGGGGCGACGCCAATGAGCAGTTCTTC
CASKPGGDANEQFF
>TRBV7-2|TRBJ2-7|NA|NA
TGTGCCAGCAACGATCGTGGGAGATTCTCCTACGAGCAGTACTTC
CASNDRGRFSYEQYF
>TRBV24-1|TRBJ2-1|NA|TRBD2
TGTGCCACCCGTAGCGGGGGGCCTTCCTACAATGAGCAGTTCTTC
CATRSGGPSYNEQFF
>TRBV10-3|TRBJ1-1|NA|NA
TGTGCCATCAGTGAGTCGACTGGACAGATGAACACTGAAGCTTTCTTT
CAISESTGQMNTEAFF
>TRBV18|TRBJ1-1|NA|NA
TGTGCCAGCTCGTACACAGGGAAGAACACTGAAGCTTTCTTT
CASSYTGKNTEAFF
>TRBV5-1|TRBJ2-6|NA|NA
TGCGCCAGCAGCTTTGGCAGGGGAAGCTCTGGGGCCAACGTCCTGACTTTC
CASSFGRGSSGANVLTF
>TRBV27|TRBJ1-1|once|TRBD1
TGTGCCAGCAGCCTGACGACAGGGGGCGTCGCTTTCTTT
CASSLTTGGVAFF
>TRBV30|TRBJ1-2|few|TRBD1
TGTGCCTGGAGTGCGGGACAGGGGGGCGGTAACTATGGCTACACCTTC
CAWSAGQGGGNYGYTF
>TRBV6-2/TRBV6-3|TRBJ2-7|NA|TRBD1
TGTGCCAGCAGTTACGCTGGGGACAGGGGCTACGAGCAGTACTTC
CASSYAGDRGYEQYF
>TRBV2|TRBJ2-6|few|TRBD1
TGTGCCAGCAGTGCTATATGGACAGGCCAGTCTGGGGCCAACGTCCTGACTTTC
CASSAIWTGQSGANVLTF
>TRBV18|TRBJ1-5|NA|TRBD1
TGTGCCAGCTCACCACAACAGGGGCAGCCCCAGCATTTT
CASSPQQGQPQHF
>TRBV2|TRBJ2-5|NA|TRBD2
TGTGCCAGCAGGGCCGGGACTAGCGTAGAGACCCAGTACTTC
CASRAGTSVETQYF
>TRBV6-5|TRBJ2-1|NA|NA
TGTGCCAGCATGAGGTTATACAATGAGCAGTTCTTC
CASMRLYNEQFF
>TRBV6-5|TRBJ1-2|NA|NA
TGTGCCAGCAGAACCGGGACTCCCCCGGACTACACCTTC
CASRTGTPPDYTF
>TRBV4-1|TRBJ2-3|NA|NA
TGCGCCAGCAGCGGCGTTAGCGCGAGGAGGACAGATACGCAGTATTTT
CASSGVSARRTDTQYF
>TRBV11-2|TRBJ1-6|once|NA
TGTGCCAGCAGCGTCCCCCAGGGCCGATATAATTCACCCCTCCACTTT
CASSVPQGRYNSPLHF
>TRBV9|TRBJ2-1|NA|NA
TGTGCCAGCAGCCCCCTAGGGCGGACACCCTACAATGAGCAGTTCTTC
CASSPLGRTPYNEQFF
>TRBV4-3|TRBJ2-2|NA|NA
TGCGCCAGCAGCCAAGATCTACGGTCCACCGGGGAGCTGTTTTTT
CASSQDLRSTGELFF
>TRBV4-2|TRBJ2-3|NA|NA
TGTGCCAGCACGAGGGTAGCGGCCCGCACAGATACGCAGTATTTT
CASTRVAARTDTQYF
>TRBV6-1|TRBJ1-6|few|NA
TGTGCCAGCAGTGCTCCTACAGGGCTGTATAATTCACCCCTCCACTTT
CASSAPTGLYNSPLHF
>TRBV19|TRBJ1-5|NA|TRBD1
TGTGCCAGTAGTACAGGACAGGGAAGGAGCCAGCCCCAGCATTTT
CASSTGQGRSQPQHF
>TRBV28|TRBJ1-3|once|NA
TGTGCCAGCAGTTCCCTTCCTTACTCTGGAAACACCATATATTTT
CASSSLPYSGNTIYF
>TRBV5-6|TRBJ2-1|NA|TRBD1
TGTGCCAGCAGCTGGGACAGGTCAAACTACAATGAGCAGTTCTTC
CASSWDRSNYNEQFF
>TRBV11-3|TRBJ2-3|NA|TRBD2
TGTGCCAGCAGCCCCGGGACTAGCATCGCGGATACGCAGTATTTT
CASSPGTSIADTQYF
>TRBV11-3|TRBJ2-7|NA|TRBD1
TGTGCCAGCAGCCCAACAACAGGGGTTGGTGGCGAGCAGTACTTC
CASSPTTGVGGEQYF
>TRBV11-2|TRBJ2-5|NA|TRBD2
TGTGCCAGCAGCCATGGACTAGCGGGGGGGCCAGGAGAGACCCAGTACTTC
CASSHGLAGGPGETQYF
>TRBV7-7|TRBJ2-5|NA|TRBD1
TGTGCCAGCAGCTTAGGGCAGGGGGCTGGGGAGACCCAGTACTTC
CASSLGQGAGETQYF
>TRBV12-5|TRBJ1-3|NA|TRBD1
TGTGCTAGTGGCCTAAGGACAGGGGCCTCAGGAAACACCATATATTTT
CASGLRTGASGNTIYF
>TRBV4-3|TRBJ1-2|NA|NA
TGCGCCAGCAGCCAAGGCGTTACCTATGGCTACACCTTC
CASSQGVTYGYTF
>TRBV6-5|TRBJ1-2|NA|TRBD1
TGTGCCAGCAGTTCGGGACAGATATATGGCTACACCTTC
CASSSGQIYGYTF
>TRBV28|TRBJ2-6|NA|NA
TGTGCCAGCAGCCTCGCACAGGGCTCAGTTGGATCCAACGTCCTGACTTTC
CASSLAQGSVGSNVLTF
>TRBV14|TRBJ2-1|NA|TRBD2
TGTGCCAGCAGCCCCTTAGCGGGGATAACGGGATGGCAGTTCTTC
CASSPLAGITGWQFF
>TRBV30|TRBJ2-7|NA|TRBD1
TGTGCCTGGAGTAAAAAGGGACAGGGATCGATCGAGCAGTACTTC
CAWSKKGQGSIEQYF
>TRBV6-2/TRBV6-3|TRBJ2-2|NA|TRBD2
TGTGCCAGCAGTTACCGGCTAGCGGGAGCCACCGGGGAGCTGTTTTTT
CASSYRLAGATGELFF
>TRBV7-2|TRBJ1-5|NA|TRBD1
TGTGCCAGCAGCCCACAGGGGGCCGGTCTAAATCAGCCCCAGCATTTT
CASSPQGAGLNQPQHF
>TRBV11-2|TRBJ1-2|NA|TRBD1
TGTGCCAGCAGCGCACAGGGGGCTTTTGGCTATGGCTACACCTTC
CASSAQGAFGYGYTF
>TRBV12-5|TRBJ1-3|NA|NA
TGTGCTAGTGGTTTGATTCTAGCGGAGTTGGGGGGAAACACCATATATTTT
CASGLILAELGGNTIYF
>TRBV5-1|TRBJ2-7|NA|TRBD2
TGCGCCAGCAGCTTGGCACTAGCGGGACCCGAGAACGAGCAGTACTTC
CASSLALAGPENEQYF
>TRBV19|TRBJ1-2|NA|TRBD1
TGTGCCAGTACCTGGGACAGGGGGCAGTCAGATGGCTACACCTTC
CASTWDRGQSDGYTF
>TRBV10-3|TRBJ2-5|NA|TRBD1
TGTGCCATCAGTGAGCCGGGACAGGGTCAAGAGACCCAGTACTTC
CAISEPGQGQETQYF
>TRBV21-1|TRBJ2-5|once|NA
TGTGCCTCCAATGGGGGGGGTAAAGAGACCCAGTACTTC
CASNGGGKETQYF
>TRBV4-1|TRBJ1-4|NA|TRBD1
TGCGCCAGCAGCCAAGCCGACAGGGCCCGGGGGGAAAAACTGTTTTTT
CASSQADRARGEKLFF
>TRBV6-5|TRBJ2-7|few|NA
TGTGCCAGCAGTTACAGGGGGATATCCTACGAGCAGTACTTC
CASSYRGISYEQYF
>TRBV5-1|TRBJ2-1|few|TRBD2
TGCGCCAGCAGCGGGGGTAGCGGGAGCCCCTCCTACAATGAGCAGTTCTTC
CASSGGSGSPSYNEQFF
>TRBV29-1|TRBJ2-1|NA|NA
TGCAGCGTTGAAGATCTAGATTATGAGCAGTTCTTC
CSVEDLDYEQFF
>TRBV14|TRBJ2-7|NA|NA
TGTGCCAGCAGCCAAGATCTTCAGCGAGCGAGGTACGAGCAGTACTTC
CASSQDLQRARYEQYF
>TRBV29-1|TRBJ2-1|NA|TRBD2
TGCAGCGTTGAAGAGTTAAGCGGGGGGGCCAATGAGCAGTTCTTC
CSVEELSGGANEQFF